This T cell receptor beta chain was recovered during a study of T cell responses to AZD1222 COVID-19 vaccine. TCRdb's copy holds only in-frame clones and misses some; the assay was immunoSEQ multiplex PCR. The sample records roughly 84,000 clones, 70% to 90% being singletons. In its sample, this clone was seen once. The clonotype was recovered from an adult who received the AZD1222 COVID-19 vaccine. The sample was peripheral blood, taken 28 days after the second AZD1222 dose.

The CDR3 reads CASSQDARRMYSNQPQHF. CDR3 coding DNA: TGCGCCAGCAGCCAGGACGCCAGGAGAATGTATAGCAATCAGCCCCAGCATTTT. The chain links TRBV23-1 to TRBJ1-5; D not certain. TRBV23-1 is sorted into the ORF group, with uncertain function. The V gene lost 6 bases and the J gene lost 0 bases, with 21 bases spanning the gap. The CDR3 runs to 18 residues.